The clone carrying this TCR beta chain came up a few times. Its antigen is still unknown. The TCRbeta library was prepared with unique molecular identifiers. TCRdb passed the PCR reads through MiXCR, listing each CDR3 protein once. The data show about a million distinct CDR3 sequences, with around 30% seen just once and about 28% held by the top ten. The sample comes from a study of T-cell reconstitution after alpha-beta-depleted transplantation in children. Germline CDR1 is MNHNS and CDR2 is SASEGT. V trimming: 7 bases; J trimming: 2 bases; junction bases outside the gene matches: 13. The CDR3 sequence is 17 residues long. Study-wide results and caveats: TCRbeta diversity was high at day 60 in some patients (a result of surviving recipient T cells and thymic progenitors). From newly produced T cells came most of the T-cell counts and diversity one year after transplant. Approximately two months post-transplant, alpha-beta T cells reportedly originated from several hundred expanded graft clones.

Sequenced here: PBMCs, mostly from graft donor cells, sampled 360 days after TCRalphabeta/CD19-depleted stem cell transplant. This chain joins TRBV6-1 and TRBJ2-1; 8 positions agree with TRBD2. The clonotype originates from a boy less than two years old who had a stem cell transplant for SCID, so the T cells may come from the graft donor. Here the CDR3 reads CASNYEPGLGPYNEQFF. In nucleotides, the CDR3 is TGTGCCAGCAACTACGAACCGGGACTAGGCCCCTACAATGAGCAGTTCTTC.